This T cell receptor (beta chain) came from a study of shared clonotypes between healthy human individuals (dated by TCRdb to 2020 to 2021). A note on the overall study: A few men and two women, aged 18 to 49 years, made up the cohort. Each donor's leukapheresis produced roughly between roughly 0.85 and 9.5 billion PBMCs. To increase sequencing depth and limit assay-specific biases, different laboratories used diverse techniques to prepare libraries and sequence TCR repertoires. Per donor, three plates each were used for CD4 naive and CD4 memory, two for CD8 naive, and one for CD8 memory. The study deeply sequenced blood TCR repertoires of several healthy adults to estimate repertoire size and the extent of clonotype sharing between individuals.

Donors were healthy HIV-negative adults with no recently reported acute infections or vaccinations. All donors were Caucasian adults living in Nashville, Tennessee, USA. Magnetic negative selection was used to enrich CD4+ T cells, after which naive cells were positively selected on CD45RA and the negative fraction became the memory subset. After blood collection by leukapheresis, PBMCs were isolated using Ficoll-Histopaque density gradient centrifugation and then cryopreserved in the vapor phase of liquid nitrogen. Analytical flow cytometry was used to check the purity and quantity of each magnetically sorted T cell population. From each sorted fraction, genomic DNA was isolated and quantified by UV absorbance on a Nanodrop 2000c. The paper's findings and limits, for the study overall: The small number of donors limited the genetic and exposure-history diversity represented. Pairwise subsampling led to the expectation that sequencing depth would affect the degree of clonotype sharing among donors. Sampling was restricted to blood, and TCR repertoires in tissue are likely to differ from TCR repertoires in blood. When a few donors were compared, the shared fraction of clonotypes was about 5.4% for naive CD4, 3.5% for naive CD8, about 2.4% for memory CD4, and less than 0.45% for memory CD8. Naive subsets generally had larger estimated clonotype richness than memory subsets. Incomplete sequencing was indicated by rarefaction of sorted-subset datasets, despite the large sequencing depth. Compared with non-shared clonotypes, clonotypes shared by all four sorted-subset donors had higher generation probabilities.

Using the deep immunoSEQ assay, multiplex PCR amplified TCR CDR3 regions from genomic DNA. Extracted genomic DNA from each cell subset was distributed evenly across all wells of several immunoSEQ 96-well plates, and each plate was treated as a replicate. Each replicate PCR for sorted subsets received around 200 ng genomic DNA, equal to 30,000 or so T cell genomes. Purified libraries were measured with a Qubit 3.0 fluorometer, size-checked on a Bioanalyzer 2100, and measured again with the KAPA Library Quantification kit. A separate single-read 150-cycle Illumina NextSeq 550 flow cell was used to sequence each immunoSEQ 96-well plate. In the original analysis: Because the immunoSEQ output included only junctional sequences and no quality scores, the filtering could not be the same as the filtering used for full-length reads. To assign V/J genes and CDR3, sequences were annotated using PyIR, a Python wrapper for IgBLAST v1.9, with IMGT germline references. Any read was removed if the V/J assignment was weak (E-value above 1e-6), the CDR3 was missing, or the read contained stop codons, out-of-frame junctions, or ambiguous translated residues. A V3J clonotype was defined by an identical inferred V gene, J gene, and CDR3 amino acid sequence. Percentage overlap between repertoires was calculated by dividing the number of shared unique clonotypes by the size of the smaller repertoire. Richness of each repertoire was evaluated using RTK rarefaction, the Chao1 estimator, and Recon v2.1 estimates of unobserved clonotypes. OLGA was used to compute generation probabilities for all TCRbeta clonotypes that the gDNA method yielded from a handful of donors. Held by TCRdb, this immuneACCESS table contains in-frame sequences only and omits some clones. Under half of the omission traces to an unresolved V gene where checked; the cause of the rest is unknown. Clone size and the V and J calls come from that table; the DNA yielded D and trimming. The sample table records fewer than 1.4 million clones; approximately 80% of these occur just once. The ten largest clones take up 0.6% to 0.75% of the sample.

Regarding this clone: What antigen it recognizes has not been identified. Base qualities are not recorded, but no much larger clone differs from it by a single base.

This sequence originates from a man aged 18 to 29 in good health. Some clones in this sample may be carry-over from other donors' samples. Sequences were obtained from memory CD4+ T cells from PBMCs. This sample's cell subset or site label indicates: CD45RA-negative fraction.

The CDR3 corresponds to CAGQREGRGELFF. The nucleotides are TGTGCCGGCCAGCGGGAGGGCCGGGGGGAGCTGTTTTTT. The chain employs TRBV6-6 and TRBJ2-2; the junction holds 10 bases that match TRBD2. CDR3 length: 13 amino acids, cysteine to phenylalanine. Here the CDR3 DNA is all that survives: 39 bases in frame from base 1. CDR1 and CDR2, per the germline V gene (reference sequence), are MNHNY and SVGAGI. V ends up 11 bases short and J 8 bases short, with an unmatched junction base count of 8.